This T cell receptor beta chain was retrieved from a study of T-cell reconstitution after alpha-beta-depleted transplantation in children. Germline V gene sequence: CDR1 KGHSH, CDR2 LQKENI. The CDR3 sequence is 15 residues long. V lost 4 bases and J 11 bases, leaving 21 bases between the germline ends. Unique molecular identifiers were incorporated during preparation of the TCRbeta library. TCRdb ran MiXCR on the PCR reads and lists one entry per CDR3 protein. The sample shows around 600,000 distinct CDR3 sequences, around 16% of them seen only once. The chain joins TRBV18 to TRBJ1-5; D gene ambiguous. The sequenced sample was PBMCs from the stem cell graft donor, obtained from the stem cell graft. This receptor was identified in a human donor who donated a stem cell graft to a child with acute myeloid leukemia. The chain's CDR3 is CASSLVVTSLSAQHF. The CDR3 region has the DNA TGTGCCAGCTCACTAGTGGTCACTTCATTATCAGCCCAGCATTTT.